One sample yielded the 6 T cell receptor beta chains listed below, sequenced in a study of shared clonotypes between healthy human individuals. TCRdb's copy holds only in-frame clones and misses some; the assay was immunoSEQ multiplex PCR. The profile shows approximately 2.3 million clones, 93% of them singletons. Sequenced material: naive CD4+ T cells from PBMCs. Subset noted: CD45RA+ positively selected. The source of these receptors is a man aged 18 to 30 in good health. Some clones in this sample may be carry-over from other donors' samples.

This clone has only one observation. The chain carries TRBV30 and TRBJ2-1; D uncertain. The CDR3 has 12 amino acids. In germline, CDR1 is GTSNPN, CDR2 SVGIG (reference sequence). Trimming removed 0 bases at V and 8 bases at J, with 8 bases between. For the CDR3, the DNA is TGTGCCTGGAGTGTACAATTCTATGAGCAGTTCTTC. This encodes CAWSVQFYEQFF.

The chain links TRBV10-3 to TRBJ2-3; 10 positions match TRBD2. Per germline, CDR1 ENHRY and CDR2 SYGVKD. The CDR3 has 16 amino acids. V dropped 0 bases and J dropped 7; count of bases not matched to a gene: 7. The CDR3 DNA is TGTGCCATCAGTGAGTCCCCTAGCGGGGGCGGGAATACGCAGTATTTT. This encodes CAISESPSGGGNTQYF.

This clone was observed a handful of times. The genes are TRBV6-1 and TRBJ2-7; perhaps D is TRBD1 or TRBD2 (5 bases each). V lost 6 bases and J 5 bases, leaving 17 bases between the germline ends. CDR3 length: 14 residues. Looked up from germline, CDR1 is MNHNS and CDR2 is SASEGT. The CDR3 sequence: CASSRGQGTNEQYF. The CDR3 DNA is TGTGCCAGCAGCCGGGGCCAAGGTACAAACGAGCAGTACTTC.

For this clone: At the DNA level, this CDR3 is encoded by other sequences in the same sample as well. V gene TRBV18 combines with J gene TRBJ1-5, with D possibly being TRBD1 (5 bases). CDR1 is KGHSH and CDR2 is LQKENI in the germline V gene. Trimming removed 6 bases from V and 0 bases from J, with 15 bases in between. This CDR3 comprises 16 residues. In DNA form, the CDR3 reads TGTGCCAGCTCCCCGCAGGGAGCGGGTAGCAATCAGCCCCAGCATTTT. This sequence encodes CASSPQGAGSNQPQHF. The whole variable domain, filled in from reference TRBV18 and TRBJ1-5, reads NAGVMQNPRHLVRRRGQEARLRCSPMKGHSHVYWYRQLPEEGLKFMVYLQKENIIDESGMPKERFSAEFPKEGPSILRIQQVVRGDSAAYFCASSPQGAGSNQPQHFGDGTRLSIL.

A note on this clone: The sample contains more than one DNA sequence encoding this CDR3. The chain links TRBV5-4 to TRBJ1-2, with 7 bases matching TRBD1. This CDR3 is built from 14 residues. V was pared by 0 bases and J by 2 bases, with 1 base of the junction left unmatched. Germline CDR1 is SGHNT and CDR2 is YYREEE (reference sequence). CDR3 nucleotide sequence: TGTGCCAGCAGCTTGGACAGGGGCAACTATGGCTACACCTTC. It yields the protein CASSLDRGNYGYTF. The whole variable domain, filled in from reference TRBV5-4 and TRBJ1-2, reads ETGVTQSPTHLIKTRGQQVTLRCSSQSGHNTVSWYQQALGQGPQFIFQYYREEENGRGNFPPRFSGLQFPNYSSELNVNALELDDSALYLCASSLDRGNYGYTFGSGTRLTVV.

For this clone: Other DNA sequences of this sample code for an identical CDR3. V is TRBV5-1 and J is TRBJ2-3; no clear D gene. The germline V gene has CDR1 SGHRS and CDR2 YFSETQ. V shed 1 base and J shed 6 bases, with 3 bases lying between them. This CDR3 has 11 amino acids. DNA for the CDR3: TGCGCCAGCAGCTTGTCTGATACGCAGTATTTT. This codes for CASSLSDTQYF.